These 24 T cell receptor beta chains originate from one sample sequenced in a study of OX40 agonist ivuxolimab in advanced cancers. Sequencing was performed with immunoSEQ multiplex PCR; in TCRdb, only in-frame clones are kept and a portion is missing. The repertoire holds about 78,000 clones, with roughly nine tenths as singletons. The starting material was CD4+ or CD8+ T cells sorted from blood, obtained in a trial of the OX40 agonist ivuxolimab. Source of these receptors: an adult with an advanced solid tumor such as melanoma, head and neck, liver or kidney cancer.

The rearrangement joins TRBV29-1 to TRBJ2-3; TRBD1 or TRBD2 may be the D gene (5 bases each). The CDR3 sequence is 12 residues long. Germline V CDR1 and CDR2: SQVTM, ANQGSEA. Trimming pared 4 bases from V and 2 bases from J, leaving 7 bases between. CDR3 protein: CSVGGYTDTQYF. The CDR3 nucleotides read TGCAGCGTTGGGGGGTACACAGATACGCAGTATTTT.

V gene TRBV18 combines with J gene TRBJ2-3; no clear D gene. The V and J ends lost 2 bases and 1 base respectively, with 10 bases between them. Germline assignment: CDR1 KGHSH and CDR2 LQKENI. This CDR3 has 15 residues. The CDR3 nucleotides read TGTGCCAGCTCACCAATGACCGCTGGCACAGATACGCAGTATTTT. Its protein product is CASSPMTAGTDTQYF.

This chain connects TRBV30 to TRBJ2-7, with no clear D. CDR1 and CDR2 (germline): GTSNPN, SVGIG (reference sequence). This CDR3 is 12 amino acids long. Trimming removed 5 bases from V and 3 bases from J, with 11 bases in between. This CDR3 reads CAWGPSYYEQYF. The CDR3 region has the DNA TGTGCCTGGGGCCCAAGCTACTACGAGCAGTACTTC.

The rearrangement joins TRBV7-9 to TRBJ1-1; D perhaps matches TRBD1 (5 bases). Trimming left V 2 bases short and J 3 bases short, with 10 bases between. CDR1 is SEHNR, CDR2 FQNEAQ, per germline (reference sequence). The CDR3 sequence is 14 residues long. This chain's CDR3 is CASSLMWGDTEAFF. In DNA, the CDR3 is TGTGCCAGCAGCTTAATGTGGGGGGACACTGAAGCTTTCTTT.

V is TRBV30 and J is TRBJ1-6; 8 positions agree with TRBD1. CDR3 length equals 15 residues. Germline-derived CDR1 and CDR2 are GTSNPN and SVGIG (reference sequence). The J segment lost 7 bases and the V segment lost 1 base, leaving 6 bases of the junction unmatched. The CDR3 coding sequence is TGTGCCTGGAGTGCTAGGACAGGGTGGAATTCACCCCTCCACTTT. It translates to CAWSARTGWNSPLHF. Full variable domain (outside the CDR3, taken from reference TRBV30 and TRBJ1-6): SQTIHQWPATLVQPVGSPLSLECTVEGTSNPNLYWYRQAAGRGLQLLFYSVGIGQISSEVPQNLSASRPQDRQFILSSKKLLLSDSGFYLCAWSARTGWNSPLHFGNGTRLTVT.

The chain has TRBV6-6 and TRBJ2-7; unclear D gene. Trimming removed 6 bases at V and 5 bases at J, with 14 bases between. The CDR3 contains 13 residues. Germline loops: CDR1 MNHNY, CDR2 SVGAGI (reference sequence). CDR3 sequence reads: CASSHTPAHEQYF. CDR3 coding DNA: TGTGCCAGCAGCCACACCCCCGCGCACGAGCAGTACTTC.

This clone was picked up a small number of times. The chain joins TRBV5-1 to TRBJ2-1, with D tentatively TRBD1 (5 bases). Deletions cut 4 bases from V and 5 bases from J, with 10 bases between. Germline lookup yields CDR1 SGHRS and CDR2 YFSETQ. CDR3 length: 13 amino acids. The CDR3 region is CASSLTADNEQFF. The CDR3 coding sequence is TGCGCCAGCAGCCTGACAGCCGACAATGAGCAGTTCTTC.

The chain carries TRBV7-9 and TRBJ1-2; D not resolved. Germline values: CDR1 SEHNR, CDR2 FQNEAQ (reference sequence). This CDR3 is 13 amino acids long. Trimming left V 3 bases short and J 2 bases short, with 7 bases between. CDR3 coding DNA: TGTGCCAGCAGCTTTGGGGAAAACTATGGCTACACCTTC. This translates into CASSFGENYGYTF.

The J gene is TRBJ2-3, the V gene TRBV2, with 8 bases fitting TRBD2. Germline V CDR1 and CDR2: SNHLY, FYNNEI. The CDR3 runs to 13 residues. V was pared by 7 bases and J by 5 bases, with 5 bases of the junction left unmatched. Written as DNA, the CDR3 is TGTGCCAGCACCGAACGGGGGGGAGATACGCAGTATTTT. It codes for CASTERGGDTQYF. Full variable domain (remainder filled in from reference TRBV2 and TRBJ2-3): EPEVTQTPSHQVTQMGQEVILRCVPISNHLYFYWYRQILGQKVEFLVSFYNNEISEKSEIFDDQFSVERPDGSNFTLKIRSTKLEDSAMYFCASTERGGDTQYFGPGTRLTVL.

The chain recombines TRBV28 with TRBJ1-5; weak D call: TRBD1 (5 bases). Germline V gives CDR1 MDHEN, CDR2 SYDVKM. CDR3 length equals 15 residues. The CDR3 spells CGTRGSGMGNQPQHF. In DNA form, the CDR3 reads TGTGGAACCCGGGGGTCAGGAATGGGCAATCAGCCCCAGCATTTT.

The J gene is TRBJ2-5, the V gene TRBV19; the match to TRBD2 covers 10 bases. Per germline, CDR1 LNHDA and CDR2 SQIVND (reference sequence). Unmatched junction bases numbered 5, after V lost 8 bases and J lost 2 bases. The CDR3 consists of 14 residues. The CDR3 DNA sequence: TGTGCCAGTTCTAAGCGGGAGGGACAAGAGACCCAGTACTTC. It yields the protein CASSKREGQETQYF.

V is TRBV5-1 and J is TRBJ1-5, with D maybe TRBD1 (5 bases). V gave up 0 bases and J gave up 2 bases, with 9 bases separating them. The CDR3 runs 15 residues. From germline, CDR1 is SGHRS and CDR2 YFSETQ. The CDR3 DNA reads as TGCGCCAGCAGCTTGGACGTAGGGGGCAATCAGCCCCAGCATTTT. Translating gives CASSLDVGGNQPQHF. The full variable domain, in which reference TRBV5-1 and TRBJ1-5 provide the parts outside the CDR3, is KAGVTQTPRYLIKTRGQQVTLSCSPISGHRSVSWYQQTPGQGLQFLFEYFSETQRNKGNFPGRFSGRQFSNSRSEMNVSTLELGDSALYLCASSLDVGGNQPQHFGDGTRLSIL.

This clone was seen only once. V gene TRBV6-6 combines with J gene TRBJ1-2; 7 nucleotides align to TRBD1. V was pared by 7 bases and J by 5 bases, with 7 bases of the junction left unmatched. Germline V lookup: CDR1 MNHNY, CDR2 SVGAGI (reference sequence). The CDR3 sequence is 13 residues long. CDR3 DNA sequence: TGTGCCAGCACACCTAAGGGGGCTTATGGCTACACCTTC. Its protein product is CASTPKGAYGYTF.

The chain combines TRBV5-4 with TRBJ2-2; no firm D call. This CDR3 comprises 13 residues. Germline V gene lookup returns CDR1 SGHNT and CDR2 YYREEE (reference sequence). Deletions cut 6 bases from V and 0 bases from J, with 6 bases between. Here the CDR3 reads CASTLPNTGELFF. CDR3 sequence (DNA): TGTGCCAGCACCCTACCGAACACCGGGGAGCTGTTTTTT.

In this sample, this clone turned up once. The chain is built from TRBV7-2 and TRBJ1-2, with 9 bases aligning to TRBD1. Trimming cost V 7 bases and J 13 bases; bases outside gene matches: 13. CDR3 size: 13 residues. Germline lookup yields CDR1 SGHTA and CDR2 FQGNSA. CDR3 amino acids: CASKNGQGLPPTF. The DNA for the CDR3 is TGTGCCAGCAAGAACGGACAGGGGCTACCACCCACCTTC.

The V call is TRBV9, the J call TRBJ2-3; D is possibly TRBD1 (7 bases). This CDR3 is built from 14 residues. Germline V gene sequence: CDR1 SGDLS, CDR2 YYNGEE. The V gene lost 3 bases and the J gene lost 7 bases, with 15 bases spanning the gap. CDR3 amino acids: CASSGRQGGNTQYF. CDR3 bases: TGTGCCAGCAGCGGCCGACAGGGAGGAAATACGCAGTATTTT.

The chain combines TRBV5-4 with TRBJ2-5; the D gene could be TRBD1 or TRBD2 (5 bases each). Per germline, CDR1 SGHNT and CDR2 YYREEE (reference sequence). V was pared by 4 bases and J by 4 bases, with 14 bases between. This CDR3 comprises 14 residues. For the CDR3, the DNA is TGTGCCAGCAGCCCTTCGAGGGGATTAGAGACCCAGTACTTC. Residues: CASSPSRGLETQYF.

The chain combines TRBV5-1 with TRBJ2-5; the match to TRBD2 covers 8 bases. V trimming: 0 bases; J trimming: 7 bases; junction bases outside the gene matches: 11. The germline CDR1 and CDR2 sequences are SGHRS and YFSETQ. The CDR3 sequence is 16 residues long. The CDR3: CASSLAGPAREGTQYF. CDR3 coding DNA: TGCGCCAGCAGCTTGGCCGGGCCAGCCCGGGAGGGGACCCAGTACTTC.

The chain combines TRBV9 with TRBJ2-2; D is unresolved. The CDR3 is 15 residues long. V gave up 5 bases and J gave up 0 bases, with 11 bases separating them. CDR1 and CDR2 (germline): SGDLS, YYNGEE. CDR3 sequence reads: CASSLGFANTGELFF. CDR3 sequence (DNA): TGTGCCAGCAGTTTGGGGTTCGCGAACACCGGGGAGCTGTTTTTT.

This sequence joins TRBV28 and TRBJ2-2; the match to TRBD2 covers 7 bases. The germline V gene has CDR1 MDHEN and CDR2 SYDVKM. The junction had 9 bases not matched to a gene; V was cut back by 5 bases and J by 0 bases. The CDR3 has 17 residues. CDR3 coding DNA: TGTGCCAGCAGTGGGGAAGCGGGAAAAGCGAACACCGGGGAGCTGTTTTTT. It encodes CASSGEAGKANTGELFF. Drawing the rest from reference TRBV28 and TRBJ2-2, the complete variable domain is DVKVTQSSRYLVKRTGEKVFLECVQDMDHENMFWYRQDPGLGLRLIYFSYDVKMKEKGDIPEGYSVSREKKERFSLILESASTNQTSMYLCASSGEAGKANTGELFFGEGSRLTVL.

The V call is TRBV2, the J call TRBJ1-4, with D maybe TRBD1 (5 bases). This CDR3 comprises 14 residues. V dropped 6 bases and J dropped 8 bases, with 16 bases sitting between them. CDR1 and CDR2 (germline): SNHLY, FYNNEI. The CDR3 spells CASSQGVPGEKLFF. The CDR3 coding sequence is TGTGCCAGCAGCCAAGGGGTCCCGGGGGAAAAACTGTTTTTT.

The CDR3 is CATSRGGQGTYEQYF. The CDR3 coding sequence is TGTGCCACCAGCAGGGGGGGACAGGGAACCTACGAGCAGTACTTC. This chain links TRBV15 with TRBJ2-7; 9 bases are shared with TRBD1. Trimming removed 3 bases from V and 2 bases from J; junction bases left unmatched: 5. Germline-derived CDR1 and CDR2 are LNHNV and YYDKDF (reference sequence). The CDR3 has 15 residues.

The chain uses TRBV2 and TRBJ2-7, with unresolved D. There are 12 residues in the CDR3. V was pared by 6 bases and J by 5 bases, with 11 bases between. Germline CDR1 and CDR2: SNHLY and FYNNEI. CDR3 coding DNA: TGTGCCAGCAGCCGCGACTCAAACGAGCAGTACTTC. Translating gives CASSRDSNEQYF.

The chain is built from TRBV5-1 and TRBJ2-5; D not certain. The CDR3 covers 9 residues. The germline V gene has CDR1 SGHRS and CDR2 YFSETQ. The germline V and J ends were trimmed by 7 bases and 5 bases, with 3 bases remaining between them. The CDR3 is CASGETQYF. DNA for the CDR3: TGCGCCAGCGGGGAGACCCAGTACTTC.